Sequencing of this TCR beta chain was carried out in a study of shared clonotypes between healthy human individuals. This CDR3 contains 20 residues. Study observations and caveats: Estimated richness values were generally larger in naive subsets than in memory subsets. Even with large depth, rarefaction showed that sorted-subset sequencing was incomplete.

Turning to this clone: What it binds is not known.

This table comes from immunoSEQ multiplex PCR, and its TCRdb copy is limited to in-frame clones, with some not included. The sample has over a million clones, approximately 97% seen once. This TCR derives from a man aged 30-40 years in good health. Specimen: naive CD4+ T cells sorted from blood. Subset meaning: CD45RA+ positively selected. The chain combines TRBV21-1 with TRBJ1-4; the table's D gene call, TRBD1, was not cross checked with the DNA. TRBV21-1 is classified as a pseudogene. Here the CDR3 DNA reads TGTGCCAGCAGCAAACGAAGGGAGACAGGGGGAGTTCGAACTAATGAAAAACTGTTTTTT. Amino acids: CASSKRRETGGVRTNEKLFF.